These 19 T cell receptor beta chains originate from one sample sequenced in a study of blood T cell repertoires in COVID-19. Clones were sequenced by immunoSEQ multiplex PCR, and TCRdb holds only the in-frame ones, with some missing. The data hold about 170,000 clones, with around 82% observed a single time. Sequenced sample: peripheral blood. These receptors originate from a man older than 75 with COVID-19, enrolled during active disease.

This clone was observed once. The chain has TRBV4-3 and TRBJ1-2; the match to TRBD1 covers 7 bases. The CDR3 runs 15 residues. Germline assignment: CDR1 LGHNA and CDR2 YSLEER. The junction had 8 bases not matched to a gene; V was cut back by 1 base and J by 6 bases. The CDR3 region is CASSQARQGFNGYTF. Written as DNA, the CDR3 is TGCGCCAGCAGCCAAGCCCGACAGGGATTTAATGGCTACACCTTC.

The chain's CDR3 is CASSPRGTGGSYEQYF. The CDR3 DNA reads TGTGCCAGCAGCCCCAGGGGGACAGGGGGCTCCTACGAGCAGTACTTC. The chain carries TRBV7-8 and TRBJ2-7, with TRBD1 identical over 11 bases. Trimming cost V 5 bases and J 0 bases; bases outside gene matches: 6. The germline gives CDR1 SGHVS, CDR2 FQNEAQ. The CDR3 sequence is 16 residues long. Drawing the rest from reference TRBV7-8 and TRBJ2-7, the complete variable domain is GAGVSQSPRYKVAKRGQDVALRCDPISGHVSLFWYQQALGQGPEFLTYFQNEAQLDKSGLPSDRFFAERPEGSVSTLKIQRTQQEDSAVYLCASSPRGTGGSYEQYFGPGTRLTVT.

As DNA, the CDR3 is TGCGCCAGCCGTACAGGGCTGGCATCTGGAAACACCATATATTTT. Translation: CASRTGLASGNTIYF. V gene TRBV5-1 combines with J gene TRBJ1-3, with D maybe TRBD1 (6 bases). The CDR3 covers 15 residues. V lost 7 bases to trimming and J lost 1 base, with 15 bases between them. From germline, CDR1 is SGHRS and CDR2 YFSETQ.

The V gene is TRBV7-9, the J gene TRBJ1-4, with D perhaps matching TRBD1 (5 bases). There are 15 residues in the CDR3. In germline, CDR1 is SEHNR, CDR2 FQNEAQ (reference sequence). With 5 bases removed from V and 3 bases from J, the gap between germline ends came to 13 bases. Here the CDR3 reads CASSPEGRANEKLFF. The CDR3 bases are TGTGCCAGCAGCCCGGAGGGGAGAGCTAATGAAAAACTGTTTTTT.

The chain combines TRBV3-1 (or the pseudogene TRBV3-2) with TRBJ1-2, with TRBD1 identical over 8 bases. Trimming at V came to 5 bases and at J to 2 bases, leaving 7 bases not matched to a gene. CDR3 length: 15 amino acids. The V gene's germline CDR1 is LGHDT and CDR2 YNNKEL (reference sequence). CDR3 nucleotide sequence: TGTGCCAGCAGCAGGACAGGGAAACGCAACTATGGCTACACCTTC. Translating gives CASSRTGKRNYGYTF.

The chain is built from TRBV5-1 and TRBJ1-4; D not certain. Germline CDR1 and CDR2: SGHRS and YFSETQ. CDR3 size: 12 residues. Trimming cost V 4 bases and J 8 bases, with 9 bases left between them. The CDR3 sequence: CASSQGGEKLFF. The CDR3 nucleotides are TGCGCCAGCAGCCAAGGAGGGGAAAAACTGTTTTTT. The complete variable domain, with remaining parts taken from reference TRBV5-1 and TRBJ1-4, reads KAGVTQTPRYLIKTRGQQVTLSCSPISGHRSVSWYQQTPGQGLQFLFEYFSETQRNKGNFPGRFSGRQFSNSRSEMNVSTLELGDSALYLCASSQGGEKLFFGSGTQLSVL.

The CDR3 spells CASSRAGTGRNQPQHF. The CDR3 DNA follows: TGTGCCAGCAGCCGAGCCGGGACAGGAAGGAATCAGCCCCAGCATTTT. The V gene is TRBV6-2 or TRBV6-3, the J gene TRBJ1-5; TRBD1 matches at 8 bases. V gave up 6 bases and J gave up 4 bases; unmatched junction bases: 11. The CDR3 has 16 amino acids. Germline values: CDR1 MNHEY, CDR2 SVGEGT.

This chain connects TRBV6-2 or TRBV6-3 to TRBJ2-7; 8 bases line up with TRBD1. CDR1 and CDR2 from the germline V gene are MNHEY and SVGEGT. CDR3 length: 20 amino acids. J gave up 1 base and V 6 bases, and 23 bases lay outside the gene matches. CDR3 DNA: TGTGCCAGCAGCCGAACCCGCGAGGCCGGGACAGGATCTCTGTCCTACGAGCAGTACTTC. Translated: CASSRTREAGTGSLSYEQYF.

This chain connects TRBV6-6 to TRBJ2-5; 8 bases align to TRBD2. The germline V gene encodes CDR1 MNHNY and CDR2 SVGAGI (reference sequence). Trimming removed 11 bases from V and 4 bases from J; junction bases left unmatched: 9. This CDR3 comprises 13 residues. This CDR3 is CALGGLAGETQYF. The CDR3 nucleotides are TGTGCCCTTGGGGGGCTAGCGGGAGAGACCCAGTACTTC.

The chain is built from TRBV11-3 and TRBJ2-5; D may match TRBD1 or TRBD2 (6 bases each). There are 18 residues in the CDR3. Trimming pared 5 bases from V and 5 bases from J, leaving 27 bases between. CDR1 and CDR2 from the germline V gene are SGHNT and YENEEA. The CDR3 is CASSLGGTPTRGLETQYF. CDR3 DNA sequence: TGTGCCAGCAGCCTAGGGGGGACTCCTACCCGGGGCCTTGAGACCCAGTACTTC. Full variable domain (outside the CDR3, taken from reference TRBV11-3 and TRBJ2-5): EAGVVQSPRYKIIEKKQPVAFWCNPISGHNTLYWYLQNLGQGPELLIRYENEEAVDDSQLPKDRFSAERLKGVDSTLKIQPAELGDSAVYLCASSLGGTPTRGLETQYFGPGTRLLVL.

The rearrangement uses TRBV11-2 and TRBJ1-1; a weak D match, TRBD1 (6 bases). V was cut by 1 base and J by 6 bases, with 9 bases left in between. From germline, CDR1 is SGHAT and CDR2 FQNNGV. The CDR3 is 13 residues long. CDR3 nucleotide sequence: TGTGCCAGCAGCTTAGGCCGGACAGCTGAAGCTTTCTTT. Its translation is CASSLGRTAEAFF.

This clone has just one count. The chain uses TRBV12-5 and TRBJ2-2; D possibly corresponds to TRBD1 (6 bases). The CDR3 length is 18 residues. The V and J ends lost 4 bases and 3 bases respectively, with 21 bases between them. Looked up from germline, CDR1 is LGHNT and CDR2 is FRNRAP. The CDR3 reads CASGSRNRAFPHTGELFF. For the CDR3, the DNA is TGTGCTAGTGGTTCCCGGAACAGGGCTTTCCCCCACACCGGGGAGCTGTTTTTT.

The chain uses TRBV4-3 and TRBJ1-2, with 7 bases lining up with TRBD1. The ends lost 0 bases at V and 7 bases at J; junction bases unmatched: 2. Germline CDR1 and CDR2: LGHNA and YSLEER. The CDR3 is made up of 13 amino acids. CDR3 in amino acids: CASSQEKGAGYTF. CDR3 DNA: TGCGCCAGCAGCCAAGAAAAGGGGGCTGGCTACACCTTC.

This sequence joins TRBV27 and TRBJ1-1; D is uncertain. This CDR3 has 13 amino acids. V was pared by 5 bases and J by 4 bases, with 11 bases between. Per the germline V gene, CDR1 is MNHEY and CDR2 is SMNVEV (reference sequence). The CDR3 bases are TGTGCCAGCAGTCCCCGGTCCCGCACTGAAGCTTTCTTT. Its translation: CASSPRSRTEAFF.

V gene TRBV25-1 combines with J gene TRBJ1-3, with no clear D. The V end lost 7 bases, the J end lost 1 base, and 5 bases lay between the germline ends. CDR3 length equals 12 residues. The germline V gene has CDR1 MGHDK and CDR2 SYGVNS. The CDR3 DNA reads as TGTGCCAGCACGGAGTCTGGAAACACCATATATTTT. Encoded protein: CASTESGNTIYF.

This chain links TRBV11-1 with TRBJ1-2; D is uncertain. Germline CDR1 reads SGHAT; CDR2 reads FQDESV (reference sequence). The CDR3 totals 13 residues. Trimming pared 8 bases from V and 3 bases from J, leaving 13 bases between. The CDR3 DNA reads TGTGCCAGCGGGTCGACCGGGGACTATGGCTACACCTTC. Translation: CASGSTGDYGYTF.

The V and J genes are TRBV3-1 (or the pseudogene TRBV3-2) and TRBJ2-7, with TRBD1 as a possible D gene (5 bases). Germline V lookup: CDR1 LGHDT, CDR2 YNNKEL (reference sequence). The V end lost 1 base, the J end lost 7 bases, and 11 bases lay between the germline ends. The CDR3 has 13 amino acids. The CDR3: CASSQVPGWEQYF. The CDR3 nucleotides read TGTGCCAGCAGCCAAGTTCCAGGGTGGGAGCAGTACTTC.

The chain carries TRBV5-1 and TRBJ2-5; a weak D match, TRBD1 (6 bases). Per the germline V gene, CDR1 is SGHRS and CDR2 is YFSETQ. V lost 0 bases to trimming and J lost 2 bases, with 11 bases between them. The CDR3 length is 15 residues. The CDR3 coding sequence is TGCGCCAGCAGCTTGGGGACAGAAGTTCAAGAGACCCAGTACTTC. Protein product: CASSLGTEVQETQYF.

The chain joins TRBV19 to TRBJ2-3, with D possibly TRBD2 on 6 matching bases. V lost 4 bases and J 6 bases, leaving 17 bases between the germline ends. Per germline, CDR1 LNHDA and CDR2 SQIVND (reference sequence). The CDR3 is 15 amino acids. DNA of the CDR3: TGTGCCAGTAGTAGGGGGGTGGGGCTAGCGGATACGCAGTATTTT. It yields the protein CASSRGVGLADTQYF.